Listed below are T cell receptor beta chains from one sample, sequenced in a study of shared clonotypes between healthy human individuals. Data came from immunoSEQ multiplex PCR; TCRdb stores just in-frame clones and leaves some out. The sample carries hundreds of thousands of clones, about 96% recorded once. The sample taken for sequencing was naive CD8+ T cells sorted from blood. The receptors here all came from a woman in her twenties or thirties in good health. The CDR3 runs from the conserved cysteine through the conserved F or W. D genes are given only for firm matches. Clone size is shown for a subset of rows, as once, few, many or a class of expanded clone.

TRBJ2-7 - TRBD1 TRBV4-1 TGCGCCAGCAGCCCCCAGGGGGATATACCTTACGAGCAGTACTTC CASSPQGDIPYEQYF
TRBJ2-7 - TRBD1 TRBV30 TGTGCCTGGAGTGAGGGGACAGGCTACGAGCAGTACTTC CAWSEGTGYEQYF
TRBJ1-4 once - TRBV5-4 TGTGCCAGCAGCTTGGAGTCAGAGGAAAAACTGTTTTTT CASSLESEEKLFF
TRBJ2-7 - - TRBV5-1 TGCGCCAGCAGTCCGGGGTACGAGCAGTACTTC CASSPGYEQYF
TRBJ2-3 once - TRBV6-4 TGTGCCAGCAGTGAATTGGCGGGATCCCCCCCAGATACGCAGTATTTT CASSELAGSPPDTQYF
TRBJ2-7 - TRBD2 TRBV7-9 TGTGCCAGCAGCCCTCCGGTAGCGGGAACGATGGACTTC CASSPPVAGTMDF
TRBJ1-2 - TRBD1 TRBV6-5 TGTGCCAGCAGTTCCGGGACAGAAGCTTACTATGGCTACACCTTC CASSSGTEAYYGYTF
TRBJ2-2 - - TRBV30 TGTGCCTGGACCCCCCCGGGAAACACCGGGGAGCTGTTTTTT CAWTPPGNTGELFF
TRBJ1-1 - - TRBV2 TGTGCCAGCTCTGACGGGGGGTTGAACACTGAAGCTTTCTTT CASSDGGLNTEAFF
TRBJ2-5 - - TRBV11-2 TGTGCCAGCAGCCTGTGGGGGGCCGGGCAAGAGACCCAGTACTTC CASSLWGAGQETQYF
TRBJ1-1 - - TRBV2 TGTGCCAGTTCGGCACAGAACACTGAAGCTTTCTTT CASSAQNTEAFF
TRBJ2-2 - - TRBV2 TGTGCCAGCAGTGAAGCGAAGGGGGTCGGGCCCACCGGGGAGCTGTTTTTT CASSEAKGVGPTGELFF
TRBJ2-5 - TRBD2 TRBV4-1 TGCGCCAGCGGAGCAGGGCTAGCGGTAGAGACCCAGTACTTC CASGAGLAVETQYF
TRBJ2-3 - - TRBV27 TGTGCCAGCAGTTTAAGGCGGGCAGATACGCAGTATTTT CASSLRRADTQYF
TRBJ2-7 - - TRBV2 TGTGCCAGCGGGATCGTTACCTACGAGCAGTACTTC CASGIVTYEQYF
TRBJ2-2 - - TRBV29-1 TGCAGCGTCCTTGGACTAACCACCGGGGAGCTGTTTTTT CSVLGLTTGELFF
TRBJ1-1 - - TRBV5-4 TGTGCCAGCAGCGGAAGGGGCGCTGAAGCTTTCTTT CASSGRGAEAFF
TRBJ2-5 - - TRBV28 TGTGCCAGCAGTTGGGGACTGGAAGAGACCCAGTACTTC CASSWGLEETQYF